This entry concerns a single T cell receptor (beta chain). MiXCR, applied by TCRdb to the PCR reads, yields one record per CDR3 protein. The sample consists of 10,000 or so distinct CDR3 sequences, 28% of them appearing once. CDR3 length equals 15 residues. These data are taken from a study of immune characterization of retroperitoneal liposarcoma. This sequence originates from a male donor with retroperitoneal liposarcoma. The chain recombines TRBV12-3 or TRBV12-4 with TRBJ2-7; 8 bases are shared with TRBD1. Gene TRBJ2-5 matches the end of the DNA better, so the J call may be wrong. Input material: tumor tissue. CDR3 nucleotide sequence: TGTGCCAGCAGCCCCGGGACAGGACGGGAAGAGACCCAGTACTTC. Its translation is CASSPGTGREETQYF.